These 2 T cell receptor beta chains originate from one sample sequenced in a study of T cell clonality in common variable immunodeficiency. The data were produced by immunoSEQ multiplex PCR, yet TCRdb's version contains in-frame clones alone and is incomplete. The repertoire has more than 65,000 clones, none seen only once; the ten largest take around 0.8%. What was sequenced was peripheral blood mononuclear cells. The receptor set was obtained from a person between 18 and 69 years old in good health.

This clone was found many times. The observed sequence ends 3 residues before the CDR3 terminus, with the missing tail filled in from the germline J gene. V gene TRBV7-2 combines with J gene TRBJ1-4, with TRBD1 matching over 8 bases. V gave up 5 bases and J gave up 7 bases; unmatched junction bases: 9. Germline assignment: CDR1 SGHTA and CDR2 FQGNSA. This CDR3 has 15 amino acids. The CDR3 DNA, read in part, is TGTGCCAGCAGCCCCTTCCGGACAGGGTTTGAAAAA. Its translation: CASSPFRTGFEK. The complete CDR3 reads CASSPFRTGFEKLFF.

There are many counts of this clone. The missing CDR3 end, 3 residues past where the read stops, is filled in from the germline J gene. This chain joins TRBV11-2 and TRBJ2-1; D is possibly TRBD2 (6 bases). CDR1 and CDR2 from the germline V gene are SGHAT and FQNNGV. This CDR3 region has 15 residues. V was shortened by 3 bases and J by 8 bases, with 17 bases between the two germline ends. The CDR3 bases that were read are TGTGCCAGCAGCTTGAACGGGAGATCGGGGGATGAG. This translates into CASSLNGRSGDE. The whole CDR3 sequence reads CASSLNGRSGDEQFF.